This TCR beta chain was observed in a study of identical twins. Study-wide results and caveats: Cross-sectional statistical analysis was relied on for the conclusions, without the same donors being followed.

It was template switching that added a universal primer site, and there were unique molecular identifiers on the cDNA. TCRdb reprocessed the 5' RACE reads via MiXCR and lists one record per CDR3 protein. In the table there are over 200,000 distinct CDR3 sequences, less than 10% of which are singletons. Regarding this clonotype: Its antigen is not known.

Looked up from germline, CDR1 is DFQATT and CDR2 is SNEGSKA (reference sequence). V trimming: 0 bases; J trimming: 7 bases; junction bases outside the gene matches: 10. The CDR3 loop spans 15 amino acids. This chain joins TRBV20-1 and TRBJ1-1; the match to TRBD1 covers 8 bases. Specimen: memory (CD45RO+) T cells sorted from blood. This TCR was sampled from a woman aged 18-29 years in good health. The CDR3 nucleotides are TGCAGTGCTAGAGATGCAGCAGGGGGCGGTGGTGAAGCTTTCTTT. This encodes CSARDAAGGGGEAFF.